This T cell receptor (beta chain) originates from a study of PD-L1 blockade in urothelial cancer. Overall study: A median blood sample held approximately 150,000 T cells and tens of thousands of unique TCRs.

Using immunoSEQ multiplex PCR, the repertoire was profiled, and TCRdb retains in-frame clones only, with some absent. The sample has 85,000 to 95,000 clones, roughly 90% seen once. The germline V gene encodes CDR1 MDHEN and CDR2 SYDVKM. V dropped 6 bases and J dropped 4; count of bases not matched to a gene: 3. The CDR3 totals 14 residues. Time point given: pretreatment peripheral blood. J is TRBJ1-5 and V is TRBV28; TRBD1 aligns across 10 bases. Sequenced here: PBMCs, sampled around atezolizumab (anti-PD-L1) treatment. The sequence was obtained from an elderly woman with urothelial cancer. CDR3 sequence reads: CASRRTGGNQPQHF. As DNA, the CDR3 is TGTGCCAGCAGGCGGACAGGGGGAAATCAGCCCCAGCATTTT.